Listed below are T cell receptor beta chains from one sample, sequenced in a study of molecular identifiers for immune sequencing clone quantification. In TCRdb, the PCR reads were re-called with MiXCR into one record per CDR3 protein. This sample has about 630,000 distinct CDR3 sequences; less than 30% occur once, and the top ten carry 0.78%. The sequenced sample consisted of naive CD8+ T cells from blood, with Jurkat cell RNA spiked in. The receptors were sampled from a human donor in good health. Some libraries in this study had Jurkat cell RNA spiked in. Each CDR3 is given with its conserved first and last residue. The order of the fields is V gene, J gene, clone size, D gene, CDR3 DNA, CDR3 protein. D genes are given only for firm matches. Clone size is shown for a subset of rows, as once, few, many or a class of expanded clone.

>TRBV19|TRBJ1-1|.|.
TGTGCCAGTAGCGGGGGCGGGACGAACACTGAAGCTTTCTTT
CASSGGGTNTEAFF
>TRBV5-5|TRBJ2-7|many|.
TGTGCCAGCAGCTTCTGGACCGTCGCCTACGAGCAGTACTTC
CASSFWTVAYEQYF
>TRBV19|TRBJ2-7|.|.
TGTGCCAGTAGTTCCGGGACTTATACCTACGAGCAGTACTTC
CASSSGTYTYEQYF
>TRBV19|TRBJ2-7|few|.
TGTGCCAGTAGTATTGGCAGTCCAACTACCTACGAGCAGTACTTC
CASSIGSPTTYEQYF
>TRBV11-2|TRBJ2-7|.|.
TGTGCCAGCAGCTCCGGACCAACCATTTACGAGCAGTACTTC
CASSSGPTIYEQYF
>TRBV30|TRBJ1-1|few|.
TGTGCCTGGAGTACCGGCTGGAACACTGAAGCTTTCTTT
CAWSTGWNTEAFF
>TRBV7-9|TRBJ2-5|few|TRBD2
TGTGCCAGCAGCTTAGAGGGCCTAGCGGGAGGAGAGACCCAGTACTTC
CASSLEGLAGGETQYF
>TRBV12-3/TRBV12-4|TRBJ1-1|many|.
TGTGCCAGCAGCACCATGAACACTGAAGCTTTCTTT
CASSTMNTEAFF
>TRBV10-3|TRBJ2-7|few|TRBD1
TGTGCCATCAGTGAAGGGACAGGGGAGGAGCAGTACTTC
CAISEGTGEEQYF
>TRBV5-1|TRBJ2-1|.|TRBD1
TGCGCCAGCACCTGGACAGGGGGCACTGAGCAGTTCTTC
CASTWTGGTEQFF
>TRBV27|TRBJ2-7|.|.
TGTGCCAGCAGTTTCAAGGCGGAATTTTACGAGCAGTACTTC
CASSFKAEFYEQYF
>TRBV28|TRBJ2-7|few|.
TGTGCCAGCAGTTTTCACCCTCACTACGAGCAGTACTTC
CASSFHPHYEQYF
>TRBV6-5|TRBJ2-5|many|.
TGTGCCAGCAGTTATCTGGGCCAGGCCCGGGGCGAGACCCAGTACTTC
CASSYLGQARGETQYF
>TRBV27|TRBJ1-6|.|.
TGTGCCAGCAGTTTCCCCCCGACGACAGTTTCGAATTCACCCCTCCACTTT
CASSFPPTTVSNSPLHF
>TRBV9|TRBJ2-1|.|TRBD2
TGTGCCAGCAGCGTGACTAGCGGGTACAACGAGCAGTTCTTC
CASSVTSGYNEQFF
>TRBV19|TRBJ2-3|.|.
TGTGCCAGTAGTATTGGCTATAGCACAGATACGCAGTATTTT
CASSIGYSTDTQYF
>TRBV6-5|TRBJ2-1|once|.
TGTGCCAGCAGTTACTCATGTGCTGATGAGCAGTTCTTC
CASSYSCADEQFF
>TRBV19|TRBJ2-2|.|TRBD2
TGTGCCAGCGTCGGGGGGGCGAACACCGGGGAGCTGTTTTTT
CASVGGANTGELFF
>TRBV6-2/TRBV6-3|TRBJ1-1|.|.
TGTGCCAGCAGTTACCCTTCGCCAGGCCTGAACACTGAAGCTTTCTTT
CASSYPSPGLNTEAFF
>TRBV29-1|TRBJ2-7|many|.
TGCAGCGTTGGCCCCGTCTCATACGAGCAGTACTTC
CSVGPVSYEQYF
>TRBV23-1|TRBJ1-5|.|.
TGCGCCAGCAGTCAATCTTGGGGGAAACAAGTAAATCAGCCCCAGCATTTT
CASSQSWGKQVNQPQHF
>TRBV27|TRBJ1-1|few|TRBD1
TGTGCCAGCAGTCCTATACCTCCGGGACAGGGATACACTGAAGCTCTCTTT
CASSPIPPGQGYTEALF
>TRBV7-9|TRBJ2-3|many|TRBD2
TGTGCCAGCAGCTCCCGACTAGCGGGAGACACAGATACGCAGTATTTT
CASSSRLAGDTDTQYF
>TRBV3-1|TRBJ2-7|.|.
TGTGCCAGCAGCCAAGATACCCGGCGGGAATTCTCCTACGAGCAGCACTTC
CASSQDTRREFSYEQHF
>TRBV9|TRBJ2-3|.|TRBD2
TGTGCCAGCTCCGAGGGACTAGCGGGGGGGCTGGCAGATACGCGGTATTTT
CASSEGLAGGLADTRYF
>TRBV20-1|TRBJ2-2|few|.
TGCAGTGCTAGAGACCCGGACAGGAACACCGGGGAGCTGTTTTTT
CSARDPDRNTGELFF
>TRBV2|TRBJ2-1|.|TRBD2
TGTGCCAGCAGGATAGCGGGGGGGTTCTACAATGAGCAGTTCTTC
CASRIAGGFYNEQFF
>TRBV27|TRBJ2-7|few|.
TGTGCCAGCAGAGGGGCCTCGGGAACCCCCACCCAGATGCAGTACTTC
CASRGASGTPTQMQYF
>TRBV5-4|TRBJ2-5|few|TRBD1
TGTGCCAGCAGCTTCCCTACAGGGGTCACAGGGACCCAGTACTTC
CASSFPTGVTGTQYF
>TRBV4-3|TRBJ1-5|.|.
TGCGCCAGCAGCGAAGTACTGGGGAGCAATCAGCCCCAGCATTTT
CASSEVLGSNQPQHF